The 4 T cell receptor beta chains in this list originate from one sample, sequenced in a study of blood T cells in healthy people across ages. A second PCR of roughly 7 to 11 cycles used a sample-barcoded 5' primer and a J-beta primer mix. Each CDR3 protein is one row after TCRdb ran MiXCR on the 5' RACE reads. This sample carries around 1,900,000 distinct CDR3 sequences, about 39% of them seen once, and the ten largest clones take 20% to 25%. Sequencing was performed on blood. These receptors were taken from a human donor in good health.

As concerns this clonotype: This may be a read error: a much more frequent sequence differs by one nucleotide. The gene calls are TRBV11-2 and TRBJ2-3; D remains ambiguous. Trimming stripped 8 bases from V and 5 bases from J, with 8 bases between. The germline gives CDR1 SGHAT, CDR2 FQNNGV. The CDR3 runs to 11 residues. The CDR3 nucleotides are TGTGCCAGCGGCCCGGGAGATACGCAGTATTTT. Translated: CASGPGDTQYF.

This chain joins TRBV15 and TRBJ1-1; tentative D call: TRBD1 (5 bases). V was shortened by 4 bases and J by 7 bases, with 13 bases between the two germline ends. In germline, CDR1 is LNHNV, CDR2 YYDKDF (reference sequence). The CDR3 totals 13 residues. DNA for the CDR3: TGTGCCACCAGCAAATACCGGGGCGGTGAAGCTTTCTTT. This codes for CATSKYRGGEAFF.

This chain connects TRBV5-1 to TRBJ1-4; 7 bases agree with TRBD1. The CDR3 sequence is 15 residues long. The trim removed 4 bases at V and 7 bases at J, leaving 10 bases unmatched. The germline V gene has CDR1 SGHRS and CDR2 YFSETQ. CDR3 sequence: CASSMGQRGGEKLFF. The DNA for the CDR3 is TGCGCCAGCAGCATGGGACAGCGAGGAGGTGAAAAACTGTTTTTT.

This clonotype was detected a few times. The V call is TRBV20-1, the J call TRBJ1-6, with D possibly matching TRBD1 (6 bases). The CDR3 is 15 amino acids. Trimming cost V 3 bases and J 7 bases, with 16 bases left between them. Germline CDR1 and CDR2: DFQATT and SNEGSKA (reference sequence). As DNA, the CDR3 is TGCAGTGCTAGGACAGGCCTGAACGGGAATTCACCCCTCCACTTT. Translated, it gives CSARTGLNGNSPLHF.